A selection of T cell receptor beta chains follows, all from one sample in a study of response to subunit inactivated influenza vaccine. TCRdb re-called the RT-PCR reads with MiXCR, one entry per CDR3 protein. The table records about 530,000 distinct CDR3 sequences, over 10% of them present only once. The material was PBMCs from blood, obtained about 6 weeks after vaccination. The receptors come from a man between 50 and 59 years old who received an inactivated influenza vaccine. Both conserved end residues are part of each CDR3. D genes are given only for firm matches. Expanded clones get a size class; other rows say once, few or many, or leave the size out.

>many|12|TRBJ2-2|TRBV6-2/TRBV6-3|NA
CASSFFTGELFF
TGTGCCAGCAGTTTCTTCACCGGGGAGCTGTTTTTT
>NA|18|TRBJ2-5|TRBV15|TRBD2
CATSRQNPGLVLRETQYF
TGTGCCACCAGCAGACAAAATCCGGGACTAGTTTTACGTGAGACCCAGTACTTC
>NA|12|TRBJ2-7|TRBV3-1|NA
CASSRGSNEQYF
TGTGCCAGCAGCCGTGGATCGAACGAGCAGTACTTC
>few|17|TRBJ2-1|TRBV5-6|NA
CASSFRGTGSSYNEQFF
TGTGCCAGCAGCTTCCGGGGAACGGGAAGTTCCTACAATGAGCAGTTCTTC
>few|16|TRBJ1-5|TRBV5-6|TRBD1
CASSFGPGQDNQPQHF
TGTGCCAGCAGCTTTGGCCCGGGACAGGACAATCAGCCCCAGCATTTT
>NA|16|TRBJ1-3|TRBV7-9|TRBD1
CASSSSDRAAGNTIYF
TGTGCCAGCAGCTCCTCAGACAGGGCGGCTGGAAACACCATATATTTT
>few|16|TRBJ1-3|TRBV7-2|NA
CASSLVAGVSGNTIYF
TGTGCCAGCAGCTTAGTCGCCGGAGTCTCTGGAAACACCATATATTTT
>NA|14|TRBJ1-5|TRBV18|NA
CASSPEQGRQPQHF
TGTGCCAGCTCCCCGGAACAGGGAAGGCAGCCCCAGCATTTT
>NA|14|TRBJ2-7|TRBV12-3/TRBV12-4|TRBD2
CASSPGASGYEQYF
TGTGCCAGCAGTCCCGGGGCTAGCGGTTACGAGCAGTACTTC
>few|17|TRBJ2-7|TRBV6-2/TRBV6-3|TRBD1
CASSYDALRDREYEQYF
TGTGCCAGCAGTTACGACGCCCTCCGGGACAGGGAGTACGAGCAGTACTTC
>few|13|TRBJ2-1|TRBV10-3|NA
CAISDEGLDEQFF
TGTGCCATCAGTGATGAAGGGCTCGATGAGCAGTTCTTC
>many|14|TRBJ2-2|TRBV15|TRBD1
CATLDRARGGELFF
TGTGCCACCCTGGACAGGGCACGCGGCGGGGAGCTGTTTTTT
>few|14|TRBJ2-7|TRBV7-6|NA
CASSSSGSRYEQYF
TGTGCCAGCAGTTCGTCCGGGTCCCGGTACGAGCAGTACTTC
>few|15|TRBJ1-2|TRBV5-6|NA
CASSLASRTGGGYTF
TGTGCCAGCAGCTTGGCCTCAAGGACGGGGGGCGGCTACACCTTC
>few|11|TRBJ1-2|TRBV12-3/TRBV12-4|NA
CASRLEFGYTF
TGTGCCAGCAGACTGGAATTCGGCTACACCTTC
>few|14|TRBJ2-3|TRBV6-1|NA
CASSVLKQRHTQYF
TGTGCCAGCAGCGTTCTAAAACAGAGACATACGCAGTATTTT
>NA|15|TRBJ2-7|TRBV10-2|TRBD1
CASSSVGDRAYEQYF
TGCGCCAGCAGTTCTGTCGGGGACAGAGCCTACGAGCAGTACTTC
>NA|15|TRBJ2-5|TRBV20-1|TRBD1
CSARVPGQGKETQYF
TGCAGTGCTAGAGTTCCGGGACAGGGGAAAGAGACCCAGTACTTC
>NA|15|TRBJ1-5|TRBV3-1|NA
CASSQDLKGNQPQHF
TGTGCCAGCAGCCAAGATCTGAAGGGGAATCAGCCCCAGCATTTT
>few|14|TRBJ2-3|TRBV24-1|NA
CATSEGGSTDTQYF
TGTGCCACCAGTGAAGGCGGTAGCACAGATACGCAGTATTTT
>few|16|TRBJ2-5|TRBV28|NA
CASSPGGIVVGETQYF
TGTGCCAGCAGCCCCGGCGGGATTGTGGTTGGAGAGACCCAGTACTTC
>few|16|TRBJ2-1|TRBV20-1|NA
CSARSRIADSYNEQFF
TGCAGCGCTAGATCCAGGATAGCGGATTCCTACAATGAGCAGTTCTTC
>NA|14|TRBJ1-6|TRBV5-8|NA
CASRGVSYNSPLHF
TGTGCCAGCAGGGGGGTTTCCTATAATTCACCCCTCCACTTT